The following is a TCR beta chain sequence with its context. No antigen is known for it. Qualities for individual bases were not recorded, and no much larger clone is one base off. The sample originates from a study of shared clonotypes between healthy human individuals (TCRdb year 2020). For context, the study as a whole: A few men and two women, aged 18 to 49 years, made up the cohort. For each donor, CD4 naive and CD4 memory were each given three plates, CD8 naive was given two plates, and CD8 memory was given one plate. To estimate repertoire size and how much clonotype sharing occurs between individuals, the study deeply sequenced the blood TCR repertoires of a handful of healthy adults. Libraries were prepared and TCR repertoires were sequenced by different laboratories using diverse techniques, in order to increase sequencing depth and limit assay-specific biases. Per donor, leukapheresis produced somewhere between about 0.9 and 9.5 billion PBMCs. General findings and caveats noted by the study authors: Rarefaction of sorted-subset datasets indicated incomplete sequencing despite the large sequencing depth. Compared with non-shared clonotypes, the clonotypes found in all four sorted-subset donors had higher generation probabilities. Naive subsets generally had larger estimated clonotype richness than memory subsets. The genetic and exposure-history diversity represented was limited by the small number of donors. Sharing across a few donors was observed for around 5% of naive CD4, around 3.5% of naive CD8, 2.3% of memory CD4, and roughly 0.4% of memory CD8 clonotypes. Sampling was restricted to blood, and TCR repertoires in tissues likely differ from the TCR repertoires found in blood. Pairwise subsampling led to the expectation that sequencing depth would affect the degree of clonotype sharing among donors.

The donors were healthy, HIV-negative adults who had no recently reported acute infections or vaccinations. Every donor was a Caucasian adult residing in Nashville, Tennessee, USA. CD4+ T cells were enriched by magnetic negative selection; naive cells were then positively selected on CD45RA, and the negative fraction formed the memory subset. Blood was collected by leukapheresis, and PBMCs were isolated by Ficoll-Histopaque density gradient centrifugation and then cryopreserved in liquid nitrogen vapor phase. Purity and quantity of every magnetically sorted T cell population were checked by analytical flow cytometry. Genomic DNA was isolated from every sorted fraction and measured by UV absorbance on a Nanodrop 2000c. Counted from cysteine to phenylalanine, this CDR3 has 17 amino acids. The CDR3 DNA has 51 bases and is translated from base 1. The germline V gene specifies SGHDT as CDR1 and YYEEEE as CDR2. The junction shows trimming of 3 bases on V and 9 bases on J, and the gene matches do not reach 13 bases of it.

Using the deep immunoSEQ assay, multiplex PCR amplified TCR CDR3 regions from genomic DNA. Genomic DNA extracted from each cell subset was distributed evenly over all wells of several immunoSEQ 96-well plates, and each plate served as one replicate. Each replicate PCR for sorted subsets received about 0.2 ug genomic DNA, equal to about 30,000 T cell genomes. Purified libraries were measured with a Qubit 3.0 fluorometer, size-checked on a Bioanalyzer 2100, and measured again with the KAPA Library Quantification kit. Every immunoSEQ 96-well plate was sequenced on a separate single-read 150-cycle Illumina NextSeq 550 flow cell. For the original study's pipeline: Because the immunoSEQ output included only junctional sequences and no quality scores, the filtering could not be the same as the filtering used for full-length reads. Sequences were annotated with PyIR, a Python wrapper for IgBLAST v1.9, using IMGT germline references to assign V/J genes and CDR3. Reads with weak V/J assignments (E-value above 1e-6), missing CDR3, stop codons, out-of-frame junctions, or ambiguous translated residues were removed. V3J clonotypes were defined as sequences sharing the same inferred V gene, J gene, and CDR3 amino acid sequence. Percentage overlap between repertoires was calculated by dividing the number of shared unique clonotypes by the size of the smaller repertoire. RTK rarefaction, the Chao1 estimator, and Recon v2.1 estimates of unobserved clonotypes were used to assess repertoire richness. OLGA was used to compute generation probabilities for all TCRbeta clonotypes that the gDNA method yielded from a few donors. Drawn from immuneACCESS, this table holds only the in-frame rearrangements with V and J called that TCRdb kept. Clones are partly lost; checked studies trace under half to an unresolved V gene and leave the rest unexplained. V, J and clone size were drawn from that table, and D and trimming were deduced from the DNA. A total of more than 850,000 clones appear in this sample, approximately 80% of them only once. Of the sample, 0.52% is held by the ten largest clones.

Recombination connected TRBV5-6 to TRBJ2-1, with TRBD2 identical over 12 junction bases. Sequencing was performed on memory CD4+ T cells from PBMCs. Read against the paper, the sample's cell subset or site label means: CD45RA-negative fraction. The TCR comes from a man aged 18-30 years in good health. Some clones in this sample may be carry-over from other donors' samples. At the DNA level, the sequence is TGTGCCAGCAGCTGGTGGGGTCGACTAGCGGGAGTGGGTGAGCAGTTCTTC. It encodes CASSWWGRLAGVGEQFF.